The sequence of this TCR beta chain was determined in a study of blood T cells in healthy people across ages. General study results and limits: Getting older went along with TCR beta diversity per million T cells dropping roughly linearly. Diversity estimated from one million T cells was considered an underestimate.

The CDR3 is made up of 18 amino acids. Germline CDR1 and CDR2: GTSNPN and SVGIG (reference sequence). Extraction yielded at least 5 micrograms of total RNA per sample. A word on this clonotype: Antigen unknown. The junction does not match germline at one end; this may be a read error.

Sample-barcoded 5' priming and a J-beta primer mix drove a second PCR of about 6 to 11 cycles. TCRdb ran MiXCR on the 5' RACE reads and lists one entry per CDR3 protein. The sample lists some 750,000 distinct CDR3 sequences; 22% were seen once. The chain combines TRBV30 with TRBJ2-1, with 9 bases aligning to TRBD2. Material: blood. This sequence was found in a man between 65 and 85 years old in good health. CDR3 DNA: TGCGTCTGGAGTGTAACCCTGATTAGCGGGAGTCAAAGAAAGGGGCAGTTCTTC. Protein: CVWSVTLISGSQRKGQFF.